One and the same sample provided the 28 T cell receptor beta chains below, sequenced in a study of cytomegalovirus exposure and HLA in healthy donors (dated by TCRdb to the late 2010s). Libraries were prepared through the immunoSEQ multiplex PCR assay. The multiplex PCR relied on a mix of 60 forward primers for TCR Vbeta segments and 13 reverse primers for TCR Jbeta segments. Entries here come from immuneACCESS through TCRdb and include only in-frame sequences with V and J called. Some clones fail to appear in such tables; in the studies checked, an unresolved V gene covers under half of the shortfall, and the cause of the remainder is unknown. The sample profile shows roughly 120,000 clones; more than 70% of them were found once. The ten largest account for over 1% of the sample. Sequencing was done on a sample of PBMCs. All receptors derive from a human donor in good health.

The genes are TRBV9 and TRBJ1-1; the D gene is possibly TRBD1 (6 bases). The CDR3 consists of 14 residues. Trimming cost V 3 bases and J 5 bases, with 14 bases left between them. Germline CDR1 SGDLS, CDR2 YYNGEE. CDR3 residues: CASSAATGKTEAFF. The CDR3 region has the DNA TGTGCCAGCAGCGCCGCTACAGGGAAAACTGAAGCTTTCTTT.

The chain is built from TRBV5-4 and TRBJ1-3, with 10 bases that match TRBD1. The germline V gene encodes CDR1 SGHNT and CDR2 YYREEE (reference sequence). The CDR3 runs to 15 residues. V gave up 4 bases and J gave up 3 bases; unmatched junction bases: 4. The CDR3, as DNA: TGTGCCAGCAGCCGGACAGGGGGTGGTGGAAACACCATATATTTT. Translation: CASSRTGGGGNTIYF.

In its sample, this clone was seen a few times. The V gene is TRBV4-1, the J gene TRBJ2-7, with D possibly matching TRBD2 (6 bases). V dropped 0 bases and J dropped 3 bases, with 12 bases sitting between them. The CDR3 has 15 amino acids. The germline CDR1 and CDR2 sequences are MGHRA and YSYEKL. The CDR3 DNA is TGCGCCAGCAGCCAAGATCCCCTGGGACTCTACGAGCAGTACTTC. It yields the protein CASSQDPLGLYEQYF.

The V call is TRBV27, the J call TRBJ2-1; possibly TRBD1 for D (5 bases). V lost 2 bases and J 0 bases, leaving 17 bases between the germline ends. Per germline, CDR1 MNHEY and CDR2 SMNVEV (reference sequence). There are 18 residues in the CDR3. The CDR3 DNA reads TGTGCCAGCAGTTTAAGAGCCACAGGATATAACTCCTACAATGAGCAGTTCTTC. Translating gives CASSLRATGYNSYNEQFF.

The chain employs TRBV10-2 and TRBJ1-5; 8 bases fit TRBD1. Germline loops: CDR1 WSHSY, CDR2 SAAADI. Germline trimming cut 6 bases from V and 2 bases from J; bases unmatched to any gene: 9. There are 16 residues in the CDR3. The DNA of the CDR3 is TGCGCCAGCAGACGTGGCGACAGGGGAGGCAATCAGCCCCAGCATTTT. It translates to CASRRGDRGGNQPQHF.

This chain connects TRBV5-1 to TRBJ2-5, with TRBD1 matching 7 bases. In germline, CDR1 is SGHRS, CDR2 YFSETQ. The CDR3 is 15 residues long. J gave up 2 bases and V 2 bases, and 6 bases lay outside the gene matches. The CDR3 DNA follows: TGCGCCAGCAGCTTCGGACAGGTTGGGCAAGAGACCCAGTACTTC. Amino acids: CASSFGQVGQETQYF.

V usage is TRBV7-9 and J usage is TRBJ2-7; D is perhaps TRBD1 (5 bases). Germline assignment: CDR1 SEHNR and CDR2 FQNEAQ (reference sequence). The CDR3 runs 13 residues. V lost 2 bases, J lost 7 bases, and 12 bases lay in between. Here the CDR3 reads CASSLSRGGEQYF. CDR3 in DNA: TGTGCCAGCAGCTTAAGTAGGGGTGGGGAGCAGTACTTC.

The J gene is TRBJ1-4, the V gene TRBV27; 9 bases fit TRBD1. J gave up 7 bases and V 4 bases, and 1 base lay outside the gene matches. Germline CDR1 and CDR2: MNHEY and SMNVEV (reference sequence). The CDR3 length is 13 residues. In DNA, the CDR3 is TGTGCCAGCAGTTACAGGGGGCTTGAAAAACTGTTTTTT. Its translation: CASSYRGLEKLFF.

The V call is TRBV9, the J call TRBJ2-1; TRBD2 agrees at 7 bases. V was pared by 0 bases and J by 3 bases, with 3 bases of the junction left unmatched. CDR1 SGDLS and CDR2 YYNGEE come from the germline V gene. The CDR3 is 15 amino acids. CDR3 loop: CASSVDGGYYNEQFF. CDR3 DNA sequence: TGTGCCAGCAGCGTAGACGGGGGGTACTACAATGAGCAGTTCTTC.

The chain is built from TRBV9 and TRBJ2-5, with a weak D call TRBD2 (5 bases). The CDR3 has 15 residues. Germline V CDR1 and CDR2: SGDLS, YYNGEE. Trimming removed 4 bases from V and 1 base from J, with 14 bases in between. The CDR3 region has the DNA TGTGCCAGCAGCTCACTACTAGGCGGCCAAGAGACCCAGTACTTC. Protein sequence: CASSSLLGGQETQYF.

This clone has only one observation. The rearrangement uses TRBV2 and TRBJ2-7; 15 bases are a match to TRBD2. J lost 7 bases, V lost 6 bases, and 1 base had no gene match. Germline loops: CDR1 SNHLY, CDR2 FYNNEI. This CDR3 region has 13 residues. CDR3 amino acids: CASRGTSGGEQYF. CDR3 nucleotide sequence: TGTGCCAGCAGGGGGACTAGCGGGGGGGAGCAGTACTTC.

The chain has TRBV9 and TRBJ2-7, with 9 bases matching TRBD2. The CDR3 is 15 amino acids. The germline V gene encodes CDR1 SGDLS and CDR2 YYNGEE. Germline trimming cut 0 bases from V and 5 bases from J; bases unmatched to any gene: 6. As DNA, the CDR3 is TGTGCCAGCAGCGTAGTCCCTAGCGGGGTTCACGAGCAGTACTTC. Translated, it gives CASSVVPSGVHEQYF.

V usage is TRBV5-1 and J usage is TRBJ2-7; a possible D gene is TRBD2 (5 bases). From germline, CDR1 is SGHRS and CDR2 YFSETQ. The length of the CDR3 is 14 residues. The V gene lost 5 bases and the J gene lost 3 bases, with 15 bases spanning the gap. The CDR3 region has the DNA TGCGCCAGCAGACTGGGAGAAGTTCTCTACGAGCAGTACTTC. Its translation: CASRLGEVLYEQYF.

The chain carries TRBV9 and TRBJ1-5; D is unclear. Trimming removed 3 bases at V and 4 bases at J, with 8 bases between. The CDR3 has 13 residues. Germline V gene lookup returns CDR1 SGDLS and CDR2 YYNGEE. CDR3: CASSAGVNQPQHF. The CDR3 bases are TGTGCCAGCAGCGCCGGGGTTAATCAGCCCCAGCATTTT.

The genes are TRBV2 and TRBJ2-5; 8 positions match TRBD2. V was clipped by 8 bases and J by 2 bases; unmatched bases: 7. CDR1 SNHLY and CDR2 FYNNEI come from the germline V gene. The CDR3 totals 14 residues. CDR3 DNA sequence: TGTGCCAGCCTACTAGCGGAGAAACAAGAGACCCAGTACTTC. Protein sequence: CASLLAEKQETQYF.

The J gene is TRBJ1-1, the V gene TRBV7-9; D is unresolved. CDR3 length: 13 residues. The germline gives CDR1 SEHNR, CDR2 FQNEAQ (reference sequence). Trimming removed 7 bases from V and 5 bases from J, with 14 bases in between. This CDR3 is CASNPRERTEAFF. As DNA, the CDR3 is TGTGCCAGCAATCCCCGGGAGCGTACTGAAGCTTTCTTT.

This chain connects TRBV28 to TRBJ1-2; 8 bases are shared with TRBD1. Germline CDR1 reads MDHEN; CDR2 reads SYDVKM. The CDR3 covers 14 residues. The trim removed 6 bases at V and 8 bases at J, leaving 11 bases unmatched. The CDR3 coding sequence is TGTGCCAGCAGGGCAGGGGGCGCGGCGGCGGGCTACACCTTC. Amino acid sequence: CASRAGGAAAGYTF.

The chain combines TRBV5-1 with TRBJ2-3; unclear D gene. Germline V gene lookup returns CDR1 SGHRS and CDR2 YFSETQ. CDR3 length: 14 residues. Trimming removed 4 bases at V and 0 bases at J, with 9 bases between. The CDR3 coding sequence is TGCGCCAGCAGCCCACAGCTTAGCACAGATACGCAGTATTTT. Amino acid sequence: CASSPQLSTDTQYF. The full variable domain, its missing parts supplied by reference TRBV5-1 and TRBJ2-3, is KAGVTQTPRYLIKTRGQQVTLSCSPISGHRSVSWYQQTPGQGLQFLFEYFSETQRNKGNFPGRFSGRQFSNSRSEMNVSTLELGDSALYLCASSPQLSTDTQYFGPGTRLTVL.

This chain joins TRBV5-1 and TRBJ1-6; D is perhaps TRBD1 (6 bases). Trimming cost V 0 bases and J 7 bases, with 17 bases left between them. The germline gives CDR1 SGHRS, CDR2 YFSETQ. The CDR3 length is 17 residues. CDR3 sequence (DNA): TGCGCCAGCAGCTTGGAGGGGGGGCGCAAGGTCAATTCACCCCTCCACTTT. It yields the protein CASSLEGGRKVNSPLHF.

The rearrangement links TRBV28 to TRBJ2-3; D possibly corresponds to TRBD1 (8 bases). CDR1 and CDR2 from the germline V gene are MDHEN and SYDVKM. This CDR3 contains 17 residues. V lost 3 bases and J lost 2, with 18 bases in between. The CDR3 nucleotides read TGTGCCAGCAGTTTGCAACACAGGGGGAGGGACACAGATACGCAGTATTTT. Translation gives CASSLQHRGRDTDTQYF. Filled out from reference TRBV28 and TRBJ2-3, the complete variable domain reads DVKVTQSSRYLVKRTGEKVFLECVQDMDHENMFWYRQDPGLGLRLIYFSYDVKMKEKGDIPEGYSVSREKKERFSLILESASTNQTSMYLCASSLQHRGRDTDTQYFGPGTRLTVL.

This chain uses TRBV19 with TRBJ1-2, with 9 bases identical to TRBD1. Germline-derived CDR1 and CDR2 are LNHDA and SQIVND (reference sequence). V trimming: 5 bases; J trimming: 4 bases; junction bases outside the gene matches: 8. The CDR3 covers 15 residues. The CDR3 loop reads CASSWGTGTSYGYTF. CDR3 in DNA: TGTGCCAGTAGTTGGGGGACAGGGACCTCCTATGGCTACACCTTC. Looking up the rest from reference TRBV19 and TRBJ1-2 gives the full variable domain: DGGITQSPKYLFRKEGQNVTLSCEQNLNHDAMYWYRQDPGQGLRLIYYSQIVNDFQKGDIAEGYSVSREKKESFPLTVTSAQKNPTAFYLCASSWGTGTSYGYTFGSGTRLTVV.

This clone appeared once. This chain joins TRBV18 and TRBJ2-2; possibly TRBD1 for D (6 bases). Trimming removed 2 bases from V and 6 bases from J, with 10 bases in between. The CDR3 sequence is 14 residues long. From germline, CDR1 is KGHSH and CDR2 LQKENI. The CDR3 is CASSPNEGAGELFF. The CDR3 DNA reads TGTGCCAGCTCACCAAATGAGGGGGCCGGGGAGCTGTTTTTT.

The chain is built from TRBV19 and TRBJ1-6; D gene unclear. CDR3 length equals 14 residues. Trimming took off 5 bases at V and 7 bases at J, with 12 bases between the two ends. The germline CDR1 and CDR2 sequences are LNHDA and SQIVND (reference sequence). CDR3 DNA sequence: TGTGCCAGTAGTCCAGGCCCACCAAATTCACCCCTCCACTTT. Amino acid sequence: CASSPGPPNSPLHF.

This chain joins TRBV29-1 and TRBJ2-5, with D maybe TRBD1 (6 bases). The length of the CDR3 is 15 residues. Germline V lookup: CDR1 SQVTM, CDR2 ANQGSEA. V gave up 1 base and J gave up 7 bases, with 19 bases separating them. CDR3 amino acids: CSVEAPGVGRGTQYF. CDR3 nucleotides: TGCAGCGTTGAAGCCCCAGGGGTGGGACGAGGGACCCAGTACTTC.

The rearrangement links TRBV28 to TRBJ1-2, with unresolved D. The germline gives CDR1 MDHEN, CDR2 SYDVKM. Trimming removed 5 bases at V and 3 bases at J, with 16 bases between. CDR3 size: 15 residues. CDR3 in DNA: TGTGCCAGCAGTCAAAAATCCTTAGCGGACTATGGCTACACCTTC. Translating gives CASSQKSLADYGYTF.

DNA for the CDR3: TGCGCCAGCAGCTCTAATGGACTCGGCGACGAGCAGTACTTC. Translation: CASSSNGLGDEQYF. V usage is TRBV5-1 and J usage is TRBJ2-7, with a possible D match to TRBD2 (5 bases). Trimming pared 3 bases from V and 5 bases from J, leaving 15 bases between. CDR1 and CDR2 from the germline V gene are SGHRS and YFSETQ. The CDR3 length is 14 residues.

This clone has more than one count but fewer than ten. The rearrangement links TRBV7-8 to TRBJ1-2; 7 nucleotides align to TRBD1. J gave up 5 bases and V 4 bases, and 7 bases lay outside the gene matches. There are 14 residues in the CDR3. CDR1 is SGHVS, CDR2 FQNEAQ, per germline. The CDR3 nucleotides are TGTGCCAGCAGCTCAGACAGGGCGGGGTATGGCTACACCTTC. Its translation: CASSSDRAGYGYTF.

The chain is built from TRBV5-5 and TRBJ2-7; D not resolved. The V end lost 0 bases, the J end lost 3 bases, and 4 bases lay between the germline ends. Germline loops: CDR1 SGHKS, CDR2 YYEKEE (reference sequence). This CDR3 has 12 residues. CDR3 protein: CASSLAVYEQYF. The CDR3 DNA reads as TGTGCCAGCAGCTTGGCAGTCTACGAGCAGTACTTC.